This T cell receptor (beta chain) is drawn from a study of blood T cell repertoires in COVID-19. Only in-frame clones appear in the TCRdb table, and some are missing; sequencing was by immunoSEQ multiplex PCR. The data show about 62,000 clones, roughly 71% seen once. The table lists this clone with a count of one. The CDR3 is 13 residues long. Germline assignment: CDR1 SGHAT and CDR2 FQDESV (reference sequence). V was pared by 5 bases and J by 4 bases, with 11 bases between. Material: peripheral blood. This chain joins TRBV11-1 and TRBJ1-1; tentative D call: TRBD1 (5 bases). The source of this sequence is a woman aged 45-60 years with active or convalescent COVID-19. CDR3 sequence: CASSPQGGTEAFF. Written as DNA, the CDR3 is TGTGCCAGCAGCCCGCAGGGAGGCACTGAAGCTTTCTTT.